Presented here are 30 T cell receptor beta chains from one specimen sequenced in a study of response to subunit inactivated influenza vaccine. Via MiXCR, TCRdb re-called the RT-PCR reads, giving one row per CDR3 protein. The table records approximately 680,000 distinct CDR3 sequences, 15% to 18% of them present only once. This sample comprised PBMCs from blood, obtained about 12 days after vaccination. These receptors all stem from a man aged 50 to 59 who received an inactivated influenza vaccine.

The chain joins TRBV7-8 to TRBJ2-1; 9 bases align to TRBD2. Germline values: CDR1 SGHVS, CDR2 FQNEAQ. Germline trimming cut 5 bases from V and 7 bases from J; bases unmatched to any gene: 12. This CDR3 has 16 amino acids. CDR3 nucleotide sequence: TGTGCCAGCAGCCCCAGTTTAGCGGGAGTCGTTAATGAGCAGTTCTTC. Its protein is CASSPSLAGVVNEQFF.

This clonotype was found a few times. V and J are TRBV4-3 and TRBJ1-5; a possible D gene is TRBD1 (5 bases). The CDR3 consists of 12 residues. V dropped 4 bases and J dropped 9 bases, with 10 bases sitting between them. CDR1 and CDR2 from the germline V gene are LGHNA and YSLEER. The CDR3 sequence: CASSLPGGPQHF. Here the CDR3 DNA reads TGCGCCAGCAGCCTACCGGGGGGGCCCCAGCATTTT.

This clonotype was detected a few times. CDR3 coding DNA: TGCAGCGTAAGACGCCTTGGGAGCACAGATACGCAGTATTTT. It is translated as CSVRRLGSTDTQYF. The chain joins TRBV29-1 to TRBJ2-3; D gene uncertain. Trimming left V 6 bases short and J 0 bases short, with 13 bases between. This CDR3 has 14 residues. The germline V gene encodes CDR1 SQVTM and CDR2 ANQGSEA.

This clonotype came up many times. The chain couples TRBV6-2 or TRBV6-3 to TRBJ2-2; D remains ambiguous. The V end was cut by 5 bases, the J end by 4 bases, with 11 bases between. The CDR3 runs 14 residues. In germline, CDR1 is MNHEY, CDR2 SVGEGT. CDR3 sequence reads: CASSPLSTTGELFF. The DNA of the CDR3 is TGTGCCAGCAGTCCCCTATCGACCACCGGGGAGCTGTTTTTT.

The table lists this clonotype with a few counts. The V and J genes are TRBV3-1 and TRBJ2-3; 8 bases map to TRBD2. Trimming took 6 bases from V and 4 from J; bases not matched to a gene: 9. The CDR3 sequence is 15 residues long. The V gene's germline CDR1 is LGHDT and CDR2 YNNKEL (reference sequence). The CDR3 loop reads CASRKSGSRSDTQYF. In nucleotides, the CDR3 is TGTGCCAGCAGAAAAAGCGGGAGTCGGTCAGATACGCAGTATTTT.

This clonotype was seen a few times. V usage is TRBV5-1 and J usage is TRBJ2-2; TRBD1 matches 10 bases. The V gene end was trimmed by 4 bases and the J gene end by 5 bases; junction bases not matched to a gene: 11. The CDR3 contains 17 residues. CDR1 SGHRS and CDR2 YFSETQ come from the germline V gene. The CDR3 loop is CASSPTGGAVGTGELFF. The CDR3, as DNA: TGCGCCAGCAGCCCGACAGGGGGCGCGGTTGGAACCGGGGAGCTGTTTTTT.

This clonotype has more than one count but fewer than ten. J is TRBJ1-1 and V is TRBV10-2, with TRBD1 matching 8 bases. CDR3 length: 13 amino acids. Germline CDR1 reads WSHSY; CDR2 reads SAAADI. After removal of 6 bases from V and 3 bases from J, the junction contained 3 bases not matched to a gene. The CDR3 nucleotides read TGCGCCAGCAGACAGGGGGGGTACACTGAAGCTTTCTTT. This sequence encodes CASRQGGYTEAFF.

The chain links TRBV6-2 or TRBV6-3 to TRBJ2-7, with TRBD1 identical over 8 bases. This CDR3 comprises 21 residues. Per the germline V gene, CDR1 is MNHEY and CDR2 is SVGEGT. J lost 3 bases, V lost 3 bases, and 25 bases had no gene match. In nucleotides, the CDR3 is TGTGCCAGCAGTTATGACAGTCGGCGGACAGGGCCCCTCGGGGGAAGCTACGAGCAGTACTTC. Translated: CASSYDSRRTGPLGGSYEQYF.

V gene TRBV6-5 combines with J gene TRBJ2-1, with D perhaps matching TRBD1 or TRBD2 (5 bases each). Germline values: CDR1 MNHEY, CDR2 SVGAGI. V shed 2 bases and J shed 0 bases, with 11 bases lying between them. The CDR3 extends over 16 amino acids. This CDR3 reads CASSYTGPSSYNEQFF. Written as DNA, the CDR3 is TGTGCCAGCAGTTACACGGGACCAAGCTCCTACAATGAGCAGTTCTTC.

The J gene is TRBJ2-3, the V gene TRBV4-2; 11 nucleotides agree with TRBD2. In germline, CDR1 is LGHNA, CDR2 YNFKEQ. The CDR3 runs to 17 residues. V lost 3 bases and J lost 4; bases outside the gene matches: 9. Here the CDR3 DNA reads TGTGCCAGCAGCCAGGGGACTAGCGGACCCCGCGCAGATACGCAGTATTTT. Its protein product is CASSQGTSGPRADTQYF.

A few counts support this clonotype. This CDR3 reads CASSLEHGNTGELFF. The CDR3 DNA reads TGTGCCAGCAGTTTGGAGCACGGGAACACCGGGGAGCTGTTTTTT. The chain uses TRBV6-5 and TRBJ2-2; D uncertain. The CDR3 runs to 15 residues. Deletions cut 4 bases from V and 1 base from J, with 10 bases between. Germline V gene data show CDR1 as MNHEY and CDR2 as SVGAGI.

Only a few counts were recorded for this clonotype. V gene TRBV15 combines with J gene TRBJ2-1, with D perhaps TRBD2 (5 bases). Germline V CDR1 and CDR2: LNHNV, YYDKDF (reference sequence). The CDR3 sequence is 14 residues long. V was pared by 3 bases and J by 3 bases, with 9 bases between. The CDR3 bases are TGTGCCACCAGCAGGGGAGCGAACTACAATGAGCAGTTCTTC. It specifies CATSRGANYNEQFF.

This clonotype was recorded at least ten times. V usage is TRBV5-1 and J usage is TRBJ2-1; 7 bases fit TRBD2. The CDR3 loop spans 19 amino acids. After removal of 4 bases from V and 1 base from J, the junction contained 17 bases not matched to a gene. CDR1 and CDR2 from the germline V gene are SGHRS and YFSETQ. The CDR3 DNA reads as TGCGCCAGCAGCCCCGGCGCTATGGGCGGGAGTAGGTCCTACAATGAGCAGTTCTTC. Translated, it gives CASSPGAMGGSRSYNEQFF.

This chain joins TRBV27 and TRBJ2-7, with 10 nucleotides matching TRBD1. Germline CDR1 and CDR2: MNHEY and SMNVEV (reference sequence). There are 15 residues in the CDR3. Unmatched junction bases numbered 7, after V lost 8 bases and J lost 0 bases. CDR3 sequence (DNA): TGTGCCAGCGGACAGGGGGGACTCATCTCCTACGAGCAGTACTTC. Residues: CASGQGGLISYEQYF.

A single count supports this clonotype. V is TRBV12-3 or TRBV12-4 and J is TRBJ2-7; 8 nucleotides agree with TRBD2. The CDR3 loop spans 14 amino acids. J was trimmed by 2 bases and V by 5 bases; bases with no gene match: 5. The CDR3 region has the DNA TGTGCCAGCAGTAGAGCGGGGGCAACCTACGAGCAGTACTTC. It codes for CASSRAGATYEQYF.

The chain is built from TRBV27 and TRBJ2-1; D ambiguous. This CDR3 is built from 12 residues. Germline CDR1 is MNHEY and CDR2 is SMNVEV (reference sequence). The ends were cut back, 5 bases at V and 8 bases at J, with 10 bases in the middle. DNA for the CDR3: TGTGCCAGCAGTCCACGTGAGGATGAGCAGTTCTTC. Its protein product is CASSPREDEQFF.

This clonotype was found a few times. This chain connects TRBV2 to TRBJ2-5, with D tentatively TRBD1 (5 bases). The V end was cut by 8 bases, the J end by 3 bases, with 13 bases between. CDR1 is SNHLY, CDR2 FYNNEI, per germline. The CDR3 is made up of 13 amino acids. CDR3 region: CASHGQLEETQYF. The CDR3 nucleotides read TGTGCCAGCCACGGACAATTGGAAGAGACCCAGTACTTC. The variable domain in full, with the rest retrieved from reference TRBV2 and TRBJ2-5, is EPEVTQTPSHQVTQMGQEVILRCVPISNHLYFYWYRQILGQKVEFLVSFYNNEISEKSEIFDDQFSVERPDGSNFTLKIRSTKLEDSAMYFCASHGQLEETQYFGPGTRLLVL.

This clonotype was seen a few times. This chain connects TRBV25-1 to TRBJ2-3; D remains unclear. V lost 3 bases and J lost 2, with 15 bases in between. Germline V lookup: CDR1 MGHDK, CDR2 SYGVNS. The CDR3 length is 16 residues. The CDR3 DNA is TGTGCCAGCAGTGAGTATGGTGGCAGAACCACAGATACGCAGTATTTT. Its protein is CASSEYGGRTTDTQYF.

This clonotype was observed a handful of times. The rearrangement uses TRBV24-1 and TRBJ2-3; D assignment may be TRBD1 or TRBD2 (5 bases each). This CDR3 is 16 amino acids long. V dropped 7 bases and J dropped 2 bases, with 18 bases sitting between them. CDR1 KGHDR and CDR2 SFDVKD come from the germline V gene. Here the CDR3 DNA reads TGTGCCACCAGCGGAGCTGGGACGGTTGACACAGATACGCAGTATTTT. It codes for CATSGAGTVDTDTQYF.

The V and J genes are TRBV15 and TRBJ2-5; 7 positions agree with TRBD1. CDR3 size: 15 residues. V was clipped by 3 bases and J by 5 bases; unmatched bases: 9. Germline loops: CDR1 LNHNV, CDR2 YYDKDF (reference sequence). CDR3 region: CATSSNSDREETQYF. DNA for the CDR3: TGTGCCACCAGCAGCAACAGCGACAGGGAGGAGACCCAGTACTTC.

This clonotype was seen only a few times. The chain couples TRBV4-1 to TRBJ2-1; D gene uncertain. Germline V CDR1 and CDR2: MGHRA, YSYEKL. The CDR3 spans 14 residues. Trimming removed 3 bases at V and 2 bases at J, with 8 bases between. CDR3 sequence (DNA): TGCGCCAGCAGCCAGCTGGAAACCTACAATGAGCAGTTCTTC. The encoded protein is CASSQLETYNEQFF.

The chain recombines TRBV6-2 or TRBV6-3 with TRBJ2-2; D gene uncertain. Germline CDR1 is MNHEY and CDR2 is SVGEGT. The CDR3 covers 16 residues. Trimming stripped 6 bases from V and 1 base from J, with 15 bases between. The CDR3, as DNA: TGTGCCAGCAGCCTGCGCTGGCATTTGAACACCGGGGAGCTGTTTTTT. Its protein is CASSLRWHLNTGELFF.

This clonotype has only a few counts. The chain couples TRBV6-1 to TRBJ1-3; D is unclear. This CDR3 is built from 15 residues. Trimming took off 3 bases at V and 2 bases at J, with 11 bases between the two ends. Germline-derived CDR1 and CDR2 are MNHNS and SASEGT. The chain's CDR3 is CASSESRAAGNTIYF. The CDR3 region has the DNA TGTGCCAGCAGTGAGTCTCGGGCCGCTGGAAACACCATATATTTT.

This clonotype appeared a few times. The V call is TRBV19, the J call TRBJ1-5, with 9 bases that match TRBD1. Germline values: CDR1 LNHDA, CDR2 SQIVND (reference sequence). There are 13 residues in the CDR3. After removal of 9 bases from V and 5 bases from J, the junction contained 5 bases not matched to a gene. The CDR3 reads CASERDRDQPQHF. The CDR3 nucleotides read TGTGCCAGCGAACGGGACAGGGATCAGCCCCAGCATTTT.

The chain employs TRBV10-3 and TRBJ2-1, with 10 bases lining up with TRBD1. The CDR3 covers 14 residues. V lost 7 bases and J lost 10; bases outside the gene matches: 10. Germline loops: CDR1 ENHRY, CDR2 SYGVKD. The CDR3 nucleotides are TGTGCCATCAAGGCGGGACAGGGGTGGGGGGAGCAGTTCTTC. It specifies CAIKAGQGWGEQFF.

The chain is built from TRBV29-1 and TRBJ2-5; D could derive from TRBD1 or TRBD2 (5 bases each). The germline V gene encodes CDR1 SQVTM and CDR2 ANQGSEA. There are 11 residues in the CDR3. Trimming removed 6 bases at V and 6 bases at J, with 11 bases between. The CDR3 here is CSVRPGQTQYF. The CDR3 coding sequence is TGCAGCGTCCGCCCGGGGCAGACCCAGTACTTC. The full variable domain, in which reference TRBV29-1 and TRBJ2-5 provide the parts outside the CDR3, is SAVISQKPSRDICQRGTSLTIQCQVDSQVTMMFWYRQQPGQSLTLIATANQGSEATYESGFVIDKFPISRPNLTFSTLTVSNMSPEDSSIYLCSVRPGQTQYFGPGTRLLVL.

CDR3 coding DNA: TGTGCCAGCAGGGCGGGACTAGGGGGGGAGACCCAGTACTTC. Amino acid sequence: CASRAGLGGETQYF. V gene TRBV12-3 or TRBV12-4 combines with J gene TRBJ2-5; 8 bases match TRBD2. The CDR3 extends over 14 amino acids. V lost 6 bases to trimming and J lost 5 bases; unmatched junction nucleotides: 8.

This chain uses TRBV6-1 with TRBJ2-7, with no clear D. The CDR3 totals 19 residues. CDR1 and CDR2 (germline): MNHNS, SASEGT. With 6 bases removed from V and 1 base from J, the gap between germline ends came to 28 bases. The CDR3 spells CASSPAPLDVLRPSYEQYF. The CDR3 nucleotides are TGTGCCAGCAGCCCAGCTCCCCTGGACGTACTTCGTCCTTCCTACGAGCAGTACTTC.

This clonotype was found a few times. The chain couples TRBV4-1 to TRBJ2-1; D possibly corresponds to TRBD1 (5 bases). V was shortened by 0 bases and J by 0 bases, with 15 bases between the two germline ends. In germline, CDR1 is MGHRA, CDR2 YSYEKL. This CDR3 contains 18 residues. The CDR3 spells CASSQDPLGHPSYNEQFF. DNA of the CDR3: TGCGCCAGCAGCCAAGACCCCCTCGGACACCCCTCCTACAATGAGCAGTTCTTC.

In this sample, this clonotype turned up a few times. The chain employs TRBV4-1 and TRBJ2-1, with D perhaps matching TRBD2 (6 bases). Trimming left V 0 bases short and J 9 bases short, with 9 bases between. CDR1 is MGHRA, CDR2 YSYEKL, per germline. CDR3 length: 13 residues. CDR3 nucleotide sequence: TGCGCCAGCAGCCAAGATGGGAGGCCTGAGCAGTTCTTC. Residues: CASSQDGRPEQFF.